This is a list of T cell receptor beta chains from one sample in a study of OX40 agonist ivuxolimab in advanced cancers. Profiled with immunoSEQ multiplex PCR; TCRdb holds only in-frame clones, not every one. The sample carries 70,000 to 80,000 clones, 93% recorded once. The material sequenced was CD4+ or CD8+ T cells sorted from blood, taken in a trial of the OX40 agonist ivuxolimab. All receptors derive from an adult with an advanced solid tumor such as melanoma, head and neck, liver or kidney cancer. Each CDR3 is given with its conserved first and last residue. Fields, in order: CDR3 protein, CDR3 DNA, D gene, J gene, V gene, clone size. The D gene is left open where the match is weak. Clone size is shown for a subset of rows, as once, few, many or a class of expanded clone.

CASSLGGSSEQFF TGTGCCAGCAGTTTAGGGGGCTCGAGTGAGCAGTTCTTC - TRBJ2-1 TRBV27 -
CASGWGTNIGANVLTF TGTGCTAGTGGTTGGGGGACTAATATTGGGGCCAACGTCCTGACTTTC TRBD2 TRBJ2-6 TRBV12-5 -
CASSLGYLRQETQYF TGTGCCAGCAGCTTAGGTTACCTCCGGCAAGAGACCCAGTACTTC - TRBJ2-5 TRBV13 -
CASRISQGSEQFF TGTGCCAGCAGAATATCACAGGGTAGTGAGCAGTTCTTC - TRBJ2-1 TRBV27 -
CASSVGSSPLNEQFF TGTGCCAGCAGCGTAGGTTCGAGCCCGCTCAATGAGCAGTTCTTC - TRBJ2-1 TRBV9 -
CASSPGGAGETQYF TGTGCCAGCAGCCCGGGGGGCGCGGGGGAGACCCAGTACTTC - TRBJ2-5 TRBV7-9 -
CASSRTGYTEAFF TGTGCCAGCAGCCGGACAGGGTACACTGAAGCTTTCTTT TRBD1 TRBJ1-1 TRBV27 -
CASSPGQGLYGYTF TGTGCCAGTAGTCCCGGACAGGGGCTCTATGGCTACACCTTC TRBD1 TRBJ1-2 TRBV19 -
CASSPLSHQETQYF TGTGCCAGCAGCCCCCTAAGTCACCAAGAGACCCAGTACTTC - TRBJ2-5 TRBV14 -
CASRTSGTQETQYF TGTGCCAGCAGGACTAGCGGGACACAAGAGACCCAGTACTTC TRBD2 TRBJ2-5 TRBV6-6 once
CASSLFPSGSYEQYF TGTGCCAGCAGTTTATTCCCTAGCGGGAGTTACGAGCAGTACTTC TRBD2 TRBJ2-7 TRBV27 once
CASSPTSPPTGELFF TGTGCCAGCAGCCCTACTAGTCCCCCCACCGGGGAGCTGTTTTTT - TRBJ2-2 TRBV11-3 -
CASSEAAVQEINTEAFF TGTGCCAGCAGTGAAGCCGCCGTACAGGAGATAAACACTGAAGCTTTCTTT - TRBJ1-1 TRBV6-1 few
CASSSEGTAGSPLHF TGTGCCAGCTCCTCGGAAGGGACGGCGGGGTCACCCCTCCACTTT - TRBJ1-6 TRBV9 -
CSVDSGASTDTQYF TGCAGCGTTGACAGCGGGGCTAGCACAGATACGCAGTATTTT TRBD2 TRBJ2-3 TRBV29-1 -
CASSSSGTTSYEQYF TGTGCCAGCAGCTCCTCCGGGACGACGTCCTACGAGCAGTACTTC - TRBJ2-7 TRBV4-2 -
CASSLALRTEAFF TGTGCCAGCAGTTTAGCGCTGAGGACTGAAGCTTTCTTT - TRBJ1-1 TRBV27 -
CASSLFEGNTGELFF TGTGCCAGCAGCCTCTTCGAGGGGAACACCGGGGAGCTGTTTTTT - TRBJ2-2 TRBV14 -
CASRPGQGLSYEQYF TGCGCCAGCAGGCCGGGACAGGGACTATCCTACGAGCAGTACTTC TRBD1 TRBJ2-7 TRBV5-1 -
CAIRGATAGELFF TGTGCCATCAGGGGGGCAACTGCCGGGGAGCTGTTTTTT - TRBJ2-2 TRBV10-3 once
CASSHDRSPGELFF TGTGCCAGCAGTCACGACAGGTCCCCCGGGGAGCTGTTTTTT - TRBJ2-2 TRBV6-5 -
CASTRAGDTGELFF TGTGCCAGCACCAGGGCGGGGGACACCGGGGAGCTGTTTTTT TRBD2 TRBJ2-2 TRBV28 -